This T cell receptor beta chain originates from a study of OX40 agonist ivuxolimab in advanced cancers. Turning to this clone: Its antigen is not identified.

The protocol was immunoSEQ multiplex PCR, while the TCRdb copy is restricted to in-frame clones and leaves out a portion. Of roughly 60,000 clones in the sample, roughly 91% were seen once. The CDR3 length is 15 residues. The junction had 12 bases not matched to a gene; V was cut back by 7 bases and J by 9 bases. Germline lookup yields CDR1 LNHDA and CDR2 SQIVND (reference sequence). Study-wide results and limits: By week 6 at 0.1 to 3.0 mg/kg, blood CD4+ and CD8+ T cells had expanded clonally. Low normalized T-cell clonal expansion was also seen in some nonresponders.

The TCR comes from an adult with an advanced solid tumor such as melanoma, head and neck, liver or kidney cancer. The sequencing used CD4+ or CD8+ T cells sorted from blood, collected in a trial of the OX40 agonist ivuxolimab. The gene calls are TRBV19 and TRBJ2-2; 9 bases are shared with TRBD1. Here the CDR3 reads CASTYGGTGWRELFF. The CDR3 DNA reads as TGTGCCAGTACCTATGGCGGGACAGGGTGGCGGGAGCTGTTTTTT.